What follows are 21 T cell receptor beta chains derived from one specimen sequenced in a study of metastatic and nonmetastatic thyroid tumors. No treatment of any kind had been given to any patient before thyroid surgery. TCRdb re-called the PCR reads via MiXCR. The sample has fewer than 35,000 clones, about 32% seen once. The source material was blood. Every receptor here comes from a female donor with papillary thyroid cancer or a benign thyroid nodule (not recorded which). Some clones in this sample may be carry-over from other donors' samples.

A word on this clone: An end of the junction does not agree with germline; a read error may underlie this. The chain couples TRBV30 to TRBJ2-7; D remains ambiguous. The CDR3 contains 14 residues. CDR1 and CDR2 from the germline V gene are GTSNPN and SVGIG (reference sequence). The CDR3: CACSAGHPYYEQYF. The CDR3 region has the DNA TGTGCCTGTAGTGCAGGTCATCCTTACTACGAGCAGTACTTC.

Only a few counts were recorded for this clone. This chain joins TRBV6-1 and TRBJ1-2; 9 bases are a match to TRBD1. Germline values: CDR1 MNHNS, CDR2 SASEGT. This CDR3 is built from 12 residues. The J segment lost 9 bases and the V segment lost 7 bases, leaving 6 bases of the junction unmatched. The CDR3: CASTTTGGSYTF. For the CDR3, the DNA is TGTGCCAGCACCACGACAGGGGGAAGCTACACCTTC.

The chain employs TRBV19 and TRBJ1-5; D is unresolved. Matching the DNA end better, TRBJ2-3 makes the J call doubtful. This CDR3 is 13 amino acids long. Germline V gene sequence: CDR1 LNHDA, CDR2 SQIVND (reference sequence). This CDR3 is CASSTFPNHPQYF. In DNA, the CDR3 is TGTGCCAGTAGTACCTTTCCCAATCATCCCCAGTATTTT.

This rearrangement joins TRBV30 to TRBJ2-1; TRBD2 agrees at 7 bases. The CDR3 loop spans 14 amino acids. Germline V CDR1 and CDR2: GTSNPN, SVGIG (reference sequence). Trimming at V came to 3 bases and at J to 7 bases, leaving 9 bases not matched to a gene. The CDR3 loop is CAWRPGGGRNEQFF. As DNA, the CDR3 is TGTGCCTGGAGGCCTGGGGGAGGGAGGAATGAGCAGTTCTTC.

This clone showed up many times. The gene calls are TRBV6-1 and TRBJ1-4; D is perhaps TRBD1 (5 bases). The CDR3 extends over 14 amino acids. CDR1 is MNHNS, CDR2 SASEGT, per germline. Trimming removed 0 bases from V and 6 bases from J, with 8 bases in between. CDR3 DNA sequence: TGTGCCAGCAGTGAAGCGCAAGGGGATGAAAAACTGTTTTTT. It translates to CASSEAQGDEKLFF.

The table lists this clone with many counts. J is TRBJ2-1 and V is TRBV11-2; D might be TRBD1 (6 bases). Per the germline V gene, CDR1 is SGHAT and CDR2 is FQNNGV. V lost 5 bases to trimming and J lost 6 bases, with 17 bases between them. The CDR3 loop spans 15 amino acids. CDR3 nucleotides: TGTGCCAGCAGCCAGATAACAGGGTATGGCAATGAGCAGTTCTTC. This encodes CASSQITGYGNEQFF.

Comment on this clone: At one of its ends the junction is not consistent with the germline gene, which may arise from a read error. In DNA form, the CDR3 reads TGTGCCAGCAGACAAACGGGACGGGACCGCCGCTTGTTT. It codes for CASRQTGRDRRLF. V and J are TRBV7-3 and TRBJ2-7; possibly TRBD1 or TRBD2 for D (5 bases each). This CDR3 comprises 13 residues. Germline CDR1 SGHTA, CDR2 FQGTGA.

This clone was detected ten times or more. The chain combines TRBV28 with TRBJ1-5; tentatively, D is TRBD1 (6 bases). This CDR3 is 17 amino acids long. V lost 6 bases and J lost 0, with 18 bases in between. Germline assignment: CDR1 MDHEN and CDR2 SYDVKM. Written as DNA, the CDR3 is TGTGCCAGCAGATTCACCGGGACAAAATTTAGCAATCAGCCCCAGCATTTT. Its translation is CASRFTGTKFSNQPQHF.

The gene calls are TRBV2 and TRBJ2-7; 8 bases map to TRBD2. Per the germline V gene, CDR1 is SNHLY and CDR2 is FYNNEI. This CDR3 has 13 residues. Unmatched junction bases numbered 1, after V lost 1 base and J lost 5 bases. CDR3 sequence reads: CASSEGTSHEQYF. As DNA, the CDR3 is TGTGCCAGCAGTGAAGGGACTAGCCACGAGCAGTACTTC. Supplemented by reference TRBV2 and TRBJ2-7, the full variable domain reads EPEVTQTPSHQVTQMGQEVILRCVPISNHLYFYWYRQILGQKVEFLVSFYNNEISEKSEIFDDQFSVERPDGSNFTLKIRSTKLEDSAMYFCASSEGTSHEQYFGPGTRLTVT.

To note about this clone: A junction end diverges from the germline sequence, so it may reflect a read error. J is TRBJ2-7 and V is TRBV6-1; possible D gene TRBD1, 5 bases. This CDR3 has 13 residues. Germline CDR1 and CDR2: MNHNS and SASEGT. This chain's CDR3 is CASSEGTPYEKYF. The DNA of the CDR3 is TGTGCCAGCAGTGAAGGGACACCCTACGAGAAGTACTTT.

This clone was seen ten or more times. V usage is TRBV6-6 and J usage is TRBJ2-7, with D unresolved. CDR3 size: 16 residues. V was trimmed by 0 bases and J by 0 bases, leaving 12 bases between them. Germline CDR1 MNHNY, CDR2 SVGAGI (reference sequence). The DNA for the CDR3 is TGTGCCAGCAGTTACTCGAGCGTCGCAAGCTCCTACGAGCAGTACTTC. It is translated as CASSYSSVASSYEQYF.

This clone occurred a few times. The V and J genes are TRBV27 and TRBJ1-2; 8 bases line up with TRBD1. Germline V gives CDR1 MNHEY, CDR2 SMNVEV (reference sequence). V gave up 10 bases and J gave up 5 bases; unmatched junction bases: 12. The length of the CDR3 is 14 residues. CDR3 DNA: TGTGCCATCAGCAGTGGACAGGGTATTTATGGCTACACCTTC. Its translation: CAISSGQGIYGYTF.

The table lists this clone with many counts. DNA of the CDR3: TGTGCCTGGGGGACAGGGCCCCTCGGAAACACCATATATTTT. It codes for CAWGTGPLGNTIYF. The chain has TRBV30 and TRBJ1-3, with TRBD1 identical over 9 bases. The CDR3 consists of 14 residues. V lost 5 bases and J lost 4; bases outside the gene matches: 6. CDR1 and CDR2 (germline): GTSNPN, SVGIG (reference sequence).

This clone appeared many times. This chain's CDR3 is CASSFPSGLAGDLTGELFF. CDR3 DNA: TGTGCCAGCAGCTTCCCCTCCGGACTAGCGGGGGACCTGACCGGGGAGCTGTTTTTT. The chain combines TRBV7-2 with TRBJ2-2; 13 nucleotides agree with TRBD2. V dropped 3 bases and J dropped 5; count of bases not matched to a gene: 12. CDR1 SGHTA and CDR2 FQGNSA come from the germline V gene. The CDR3 totals 19 residues.

The table lists this clone with many counts. The chain uses TRBV29-1 and TRBJ1-4; D not certain. Trimming cost V 4 bases and J 0 bases, with 9 bases left between them. The CDR3 extends over 14 amino acids. In germline, CDR1 is SQVTM, CDR2 ANQGSEA. This CDR3 reads CSVADDPTNEKLFF. The CDR3 DNA sequence: TGCAGCGTTGCCGATGATCCAACTAATGAAAAACTGTTTTTT.

The V gene is TRBV5-1, the J gene TRBJ2-7, with 9 positions matching TRBD2. The CDR3 has 16 residues. Unmatched junction bases numbered 17, after V lost 3 bases and J lost 10 bases. Germline CDR1 and CDR2: SGHRS and YFSETQ. This CDR3 reads CASSSPSLAGSGDQYF. CDR3 DNA: TGCGCCAGCAGCTCCCCTTCGCTAGCGGGATCGGGGGATCAGTACTTC.

This clone was seen repeatedly, ten times or more. The chain links TRBV5-1 to TRBJ2-3, with 7 bases that match TRBD2. The germline gives CDR1 SGHRS, CDR2 YFSETQ. The CDR3 is 15 residues long. V lost 0 bases, J lost 3 bases, and 4 bases stayed unmatched. The CDR3 is CASSLAWGGTDTQYF. The CDR3 nucleotides read TGCGCCAGCAGCTTGGCTTGGGGGGGGACAGATACGCAGTATTTT.

This clone was seen repeatedly, ten times or more. V usage is TRBV11-2 and J usage is TRBJ1-2; a weak D match, TRBD1 (6 bases). This CDR3 spans 18 amino acids. Trimming cost V 2 bases and J 8 bases, with 27 bases left between them. Germline assignment: CDR1 SGHAT and CDR2 FQNNGV. The CDR3 protein is CASSLSFGVEQGGGGYTF. The CDR3 DNA is TGTGCCAGCAGCTTAAGTTTTGGGGTAGAACAGGGAGGCGGCGGCTACACCTTC.

This clone showed up many times. The CDR3 bases are TGTGCCATCAGTCCCCCAGCGGGCGAAACCAGGGATGAGCAGTTCTTC. The encoded protein is CAISPPAGETRDEQFF. The chain has TRBV10-3 and TRBJ2-1; tentatively, D is TRBD2 (6 bases). Germline CDR1 and CDR2: ENHRY and SYGVKD. V was trimmed by 5 bases and J by 8 bases, leaving 22 bases between them. This CDR3 comprises 16 residues.

This clone occurred many times. A much larger clone differs by one base, so this may be a read error. This sample includes further DNA sequences coding for the same CDR3. The chain combines TRBV12-3 or TRBV12-4 with TRBJ1-3; TRBD1 matches 7 bases. The CDR3 is made up of 16 amino acids. The CDR3 bases are TGTGCCAGCAGTTTAAGGAGGGGGCACCTTGGAAACACCATATACTTT. This encodes CASSLRRGHLGNTIYF.

In this sample, this clone turned up many times. The chain is built from TRBV4-2 and TRBJ2-1; D is possibly TRBD2 (6 bases). CDR1 LGHNA and CDR2 YNFKEQ come from the germline V gene. Trimming left V 0 bases short and J 9 bases short, with 12 bases between. This CDR3 has 14 residues. CDR3 nucleotides: TGTGCCAGCAGCCAAGATCGGCAGGAGGGTGAGCAGTTCTTC. Amino acids: CASSQDRQEGEQFF.